The TCR beta chain under discussion was sequenced for a study of T cells in Graves' hyperthyroidism and ophthalmopathy. There are a few counts of this clonotype. Germline values: CDR1 DFQATT, CDR2 SNEGSKA (reference sequence). V dropped 3 bases and J dropped 0 bases, with 15 bases sitting between them. CDR3 length: 15 amino acids. RNA transcripts served as the template for amplifying TCR beta CDR3 regions. Initially, a first-round RT-PCR of the TCR CDR3 employed the HTBI primer set. TCRdb fed the multiplex PCR reads into MiXCR, producing one record per CDR3 protein. The sample lists about 640,000 distinct CDR3 sequences, less than 25% occurring once.

The chain combines TRBV20-1 with TRBJ2-7, with D perhaps being TRBD1 or TRBD2 (5 bases each). The clonotype was recovered from a man aged 30 to 45 with Graves' ophthalmopathy. Sequencing input: blood. The CDR3 loop reads CSARRGAGTSYEQYF. The CDR3 DNA reads as TGCAGTGCTAGGAGAGGGGCAGGGACCTCCTACGAGCAGTACTTC.